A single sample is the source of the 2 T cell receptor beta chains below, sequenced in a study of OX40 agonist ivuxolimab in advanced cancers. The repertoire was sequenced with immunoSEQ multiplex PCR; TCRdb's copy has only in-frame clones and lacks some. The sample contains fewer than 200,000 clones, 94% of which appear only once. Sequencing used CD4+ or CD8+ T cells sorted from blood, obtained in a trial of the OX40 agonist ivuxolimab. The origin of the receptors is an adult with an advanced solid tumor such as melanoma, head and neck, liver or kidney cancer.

The CDR3, as DNA: TGTGCCAGCATGAAGCGGGCGTACCAAGAGACCCAGTACTTC. This gives the protein CASMKRAYQETQYF. This chain links TRBV27 with TRBJ2-5, with D tentatively TRBD2 (6 bases). There are 14 residues in the CDR3. Between the trimmed V and J ends, which lost 7 bases and 0 bases, there was a span of 12 bases. From germline, CDR1 is MNHEY and CDR2 SMNVEV (reference sequence).

DNA for the CDR3: TGTGCCAGCAGTTATGGCCCTTTGGGGCAAGAGACCCAGTACTTC. Protein sequence: CASSYGPLGQETQYF. The gene calls are TRBV6-5 and TRBJ2-5, with unresolved D. The germline V and J ends were trimmed by 3 bases and 2 bases, with 13 bases remaining between them. Germline CDR1 and CDR2: MNHEY and SVGAGI. The CDR3 runs 15 residues.